This TCR beta chain appears in the sequencing data of a study of identical twins (dated by TCRdb to the mid-2010s). For the wider study: To test whether fetal clonotypes persist, this study deep-sequenced TCR alpha and beta repertoires from monozygotic twins, from unrelated adults of various ages, and from cord blood. To rule out contamination, the twin experiments were replicated at different times with different library preparation protocols.

Summary of the overall study and its limitations: In beta out-of-frame sequences, excess twin sharing was weaker, because having fewer shared sequences lowered the signal-to-noise ratio. Fewer insertions were carried by abundant cord blood beta clonotypes, a similar but weaker trend appeared in young adult naive repertoires, and no such trend appeared in memory repertoires. Compared with coincidental sharing between unrelated individuals, out-of-frame TCR alpha sequences shared between twins showed an excess of sequences with low generation probability. Invariant T cells such as MAIT and iNKT could partly confound zero-insertion analyses, although diverse VJ usage argued against such confounding for most clonotypes. Because the same donors could not be followed over many years, the conclusions depended on cross-sectional statistical analysis. Recombination models systematically underestimated out-of-frame TCR alpha sharing in monozygotic twins but agreed with sharing between unrelated individuals.

Points on this clonotype: The specificity of this receptor is unknown. Base qualities are missing; no much larger clone stands one base away.

Every donor was a healthy Caucasian. The twin cohort comprised three pairs of female monozygotic twins, all aged roughly 18 to 30 years. CD4+ and CD8+ T cell populations were isolated with positive isolation kits from Invitrogen. There are 12 amino acids in the CDR3, from cysteine to phenylalanine inclusive. This entry keeps only the CDR3 DNA: 36 bases, framed from base 1. Germline trimming: 7 bases from V, 14 bases from J; junction bases outside gene matches: 9. Receptor amplification or capture employed 5' RACE. TCRdb lists the instrument as Illumina HiSeq 2000. A universal primer binding site was added through template switching, and the final cDNA carried a unique molecular identifier so that TCR cDNA molecules could be counted accurately. First-strand cDNA for TCR alpha and beta chains was synthesized from specific primers in the conserved constant-segment region. Each cDNA library was double barcoded, with a SMART-Mk sample barcode plus Illumina barcodes, to control for contamination. TruSeq adapter sequences, together with Illumina sample barcodes, were added in two successive PCR steps. The TCR alpha and beta cDNA libraries were sequenced on the Illumina HiSeq platform using custom primers. Under the source paper's analysis protocol: MiGEC was used to process raw reads and extract unique molecular identifiers, and MiXCR was used to find CDR3 positions. Recombination models were inferred per individual with the repgenHMM and IGoR tools using an EM algorithm. Shared clonotype analysis was performed with the tcR package in R, normalizing sharing by the product of cloneset sizes. Out-of-frame nonproductive sequences were analyzed to study raw recombination free of thymic and clonal selection effects. TCRdb handled the public reads itself, with Q25 trimming in fastp and clone calling in MiXCR, and kept productive beta chains. Every distinct CDR3 protein forms one entry, paired with its most common genes and DNA. TCRdb's processing, not the authors' own work, is the source of the V and J calls. The sample has 500,000 to 650,000 distinct CDR3 sequences on record, 20% to 25% of them singletons. More than 0.4% of the sample belongs to the ten largest clones.

In addition, the sample was reused for a study of yellow fever vaccine responses in identical twins. The second investigation adds: According to the authors, in identical twins the way T cells responded to vaccination appeared partly convergent and partly personalized. The study precisely tracked vaccine-responding T cell clones in identical twins.

Sequencing was carried out using CD4+ T cells sorted from blood. The sequence was collected from a woman aged 18-30 years in good health. Recombination joined TRBV12-3 or TRBV12-4 with TRBJ2-1, and 9 junction bases match TRBD1. The nucleotides read TGTGCCAGCACTGAAAACCGGGACAGGGAGTTCTTC. Protein translation: CASTENRDREFF.